This T cell receptor (beta chain) was recorded in a study of CD8 T cells in ankylosing spondylitis (dated by TCRdb to the late 2010s). With regard to the full study: T cell receptor beta repertoires were profiled in healthy donors and ankylosing spondylitis patients so that disease-linked TCR variants could be found. In total, the full study cohort was made up of 110 or so healthy donors and 25 to 30 ankylosing spondylitis patients. Peripheral blood was sampled, and synovial fluid was additionally collected from ankylosing spondylitis patients.

Sequencing relied on an Illumina HiSeq 2500. TCR beta libraries were prepared by quantitative 5'-RACE with molecular barcodes. The authors processed their data as follows. A new computational method, built on a probabilistic model of VDJ rearrangement, was used to identify disease-linked TCR variants. Clones were called with MiXCR by TCRdb after fastp trimmed the public reads at Q25, and only in-frame beta chains were retained. Each entry is one CDR3 protein sequence, shown with its most common DNA and genes. TCRdb's processing, not the authors' own work, is the source of the V and J calls. The table for this sample lists over 130,000 distinct CDR3 sequences; under 55% of them were counted only once. The top ten hold 13% to 15% of the sample. Of note for this clonotype: Its antigen target is currently unknown. Nothing much larger sits one base from this clone, and base qualities are not available.

Synovial fluid samples were paired with blood samples taken from the same ankylosing spondylitis patients. The CDR3 covers 18 residues, taking in both the cysteine and the phenylalanine. The entry retains the CDR3 DNA only, 54 bases that are in frame from base 1. Looking up the germline V gene yields CDR1 SGHTA and CDR2 FQGTGA. Trimming takes 2 bases off V and 0 bases off J; junction bases not matched to a gene: 6. The study at large found these results: The disease-linked clones were reported to be significantly enriched in matched synovial fluid samples from ankylosing spondylitis patients. Blood from ankylosing spondylitis patients appeared to be characterized by a TCR beta motif composed of several highly homologous amino acid variants. Some TCR beta motif variants had previously been reported in synovial fluid and blood of reactive arthritis patients, which suggested common disease-initiation mechanisms. A CD8+ phenotype was shown by the disease-linked clones, which were found at relatively low frequencies in peripheral blood.

The TCR originated in a male donor with ankylosing spondylitis. The chain links TRBV7-3 with TRBJ2-1, and 11 junction bases match TRBD2. The sequenced material came from synovial fluid, either unsorted or a sorted T cell fraction (not recorded which). The nucleotides are TGTGCCAGCAGCTTATCCACTAGCGGGGGAAGCTCCTACAATGAGCAGTTCTTC. Protein translation: CASSLSTSGGSSYNEQFF.